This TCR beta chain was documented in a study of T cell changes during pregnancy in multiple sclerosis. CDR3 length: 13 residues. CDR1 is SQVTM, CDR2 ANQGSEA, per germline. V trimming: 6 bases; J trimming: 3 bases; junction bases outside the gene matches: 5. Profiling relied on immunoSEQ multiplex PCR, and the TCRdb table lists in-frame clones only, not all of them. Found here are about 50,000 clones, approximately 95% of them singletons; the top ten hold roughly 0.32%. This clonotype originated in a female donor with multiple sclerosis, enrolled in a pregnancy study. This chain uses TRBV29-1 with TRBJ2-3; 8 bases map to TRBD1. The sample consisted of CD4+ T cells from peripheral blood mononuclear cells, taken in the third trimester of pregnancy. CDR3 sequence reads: CSVRGLWTDTQYF. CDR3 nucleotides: TGCAGCGTCAGGGGGCTTTGGACAGATACGCAGTATTTT.